Listed here are 9 T cell receptor beta chains from one sample, sequenced in a study of blood T cell repertoires in COVID-19. Some clones are missing from TCRdb's copy, which holds only in-frame ones; the method was immunoSEQ multiplex PCR. The sample includes 100,000 to 150,000 clones, approximately 83% of them seen just once. The sequenced sample consisted of peripheral blood. The receptors were sampled from an elderly man with active or convalescent COVID-19.

The rearrangement uses TRBV5-5 and TRBJ1-3, with 8 bases aligning to TRBD1. Germline lookup yields CDR1 SGHKS and CDR2 YYEKEE (reference sequence). This CDR3 is 14 amino acids long. Trimming cost V 4 bases and J 3 bases; bases outside gene matches: 3. The CDR3, as DNA: TGTGCCAGCAGCCCGACAGGGGTTGGAAACACCATATATTTT. Protein product: CASSPTGVGNTIYF.

V gene TRBV6-6 combines with J gene TRBJ2-2; 9 bases fit TRBD1. The V gene end was trimmed by 10 bases and the J gene end by 5 bases; junction bases not matched to a gene: 11. The V gene's germline CDR1 is MNHNY and CDR2 SVGAGI (reference sequence). The CDR3 spans 15 residues. CDR3 sequence: CATTRGQGLTGELFF. The CDR3 DNA reads as TGTGCCACTACTAGGGGACAGGGCCTGACCGGGGAGCTGTTTTTT.

This rearrangement joins TRBV5-5 to TRBJ1-2; the D gene is possibly TRBD1 (5 bases). The germline V gene has CDR1 SGHKS and CDR2 YYEKEE (reference sequence). Trimming removed 0 bases at V and 8 bases at J, with 14 bases between. This CDR3 is 14 amino acids long. The CDR3 is CASSLGQGTQGYTF. CDR3 nucleotides: TGTGCCAGCAGCTTGGGGCAGGGTACCCAGGGCTACACCTTC.

The table lists this clone with a few counts. This chain links TRBV7-2 with TRBJ2-6; TRBD1 matches at 8 bases. The trim removed 5 bases at V and 0 bases at J, leaving 6 bases unmatched. Per germline, CDR1 SGHTA and CDR2 FQGNSA. This CDR3 has 17 amino acids. The CDR3 loop reads CASSPRQGRSGANVLTF. Here the CDR3 DNA reads TGTGCCAGCAGCCCTCGACAGGGGCGCTCTGGGGCCAACGTCCTGACTTTC.

The CDR3 is CASSSGMSGETQYF. The DNA for the CDR3 is TGCGCCAGCAGCTCGGGGATGTCAGGAGAGACCCAGTACTTC. The gene calls are TRBV5-1 and TRBJ2-5; maybe TRBD2 (5 bases). The V gene's germline CDR1 is SGHRS and CDR2 YFSETQ. V gave up 3 bases and J gave up 4 bases, with 13 bases separating them. The CDR3 runs 14 residues.

The chain uses TRBV27 and TRBJ2-7, with 12 bases identical to TRBD2. The germline gives CDR1 MNHEY, CDR2 SMNVEV (reference sequence). The CDR3 has 15 amino acids. Trimming at V came to 4 bases and at J to 6 bases, leaving 7 bases not matched to a gene. The CDR3 protein is CASSSRTSGMAEQYF. In DNA form, the CDR3 reads TGTGCCAGCAGTTCTCGGACTAGCGGGATGGCCGAGCAGTACTTC.

The gene calls are TRBV19 and TRBJ2-2, with TRBD2 identical over 13 bases. The CDR3 is made up of 14 amino acids. CDR1 LNHDA and CDR2 SQIVND come from the germline V gene (reference sequence). Trimming cost V 11 bases and J 8 bases; bases outside gene matches: 8. This CDR3 reads CAAKGLAGSGELFF. The DNA for the CDR3 is TGTGCCGCCAAGGGACTAGCGGGATCAGGGGAGCTGTTTTTT.

The chain recombines TRBV3-1 (or the pseudogene TRBV3-2) with TRBJ2-2; D gene unclear. CDR1 is LGHDT, CDR2 YNNKEL, per germline (reference sequence). Trimming took 0 bases from V and 2 from J, leaving 7 bases between them. The CDR3 is 15 residues long. The CDR3 loop is CASSQDPQNTGELFF. In nucleotides, the CDR3 is TGTGCCAGCAGCCAAGACCCCCAAAACACCGGGGAGCTGTTTTTT.

As for this clone: An end of the junction does not agree with germline; a read error may underlie this. The rearrangement joins TRBV28 to TRBJ2-7; D might be TRBD1 (6 bases). Germline values: CDR1 MDHEN, CDR2 SYDVKM. The CDR3 length is 14 residues. The CDR3: CASRFRGPGYEQYF. Here the CDR3 DNA reads TGTGCCAGCCGTTTCAGGGGTCCCGGTTACGAGCAGTACTTC.